This TCR beta chain was obtained from a study of T cell responses to AZD1222 COVID-19 vaccine. Repertoires were generated with immunoSEQ multiplex PCR, while TCRdb's copy carries only in-frame clones and drops some. The sample carries 80,000 to 100,000 clones, 75% to 90% recorded once. The V and J ends lost 7 bases and 5 bases respectively, with 16 bases between them. CDR1 SEHNR and CDR2 FQNEAQ come from the germline V gene (reference sequence). CDR3 length: 14 amino acids. The rearrangement links TRBV7-9 to TRBJ2-3; maybe TRBD2 (5 bases). The origin of this receptor is an adult in good health. The specimen comprised peripheral blood, sampled on day 0 of AZD1222 vaccination. CDR3 residues: CASTPSPGVDTQYF. CDR3 coding DNA: TGTGCCAGCACCCCTTCCCCCGGGGTAGATACGCAGTATTTT.